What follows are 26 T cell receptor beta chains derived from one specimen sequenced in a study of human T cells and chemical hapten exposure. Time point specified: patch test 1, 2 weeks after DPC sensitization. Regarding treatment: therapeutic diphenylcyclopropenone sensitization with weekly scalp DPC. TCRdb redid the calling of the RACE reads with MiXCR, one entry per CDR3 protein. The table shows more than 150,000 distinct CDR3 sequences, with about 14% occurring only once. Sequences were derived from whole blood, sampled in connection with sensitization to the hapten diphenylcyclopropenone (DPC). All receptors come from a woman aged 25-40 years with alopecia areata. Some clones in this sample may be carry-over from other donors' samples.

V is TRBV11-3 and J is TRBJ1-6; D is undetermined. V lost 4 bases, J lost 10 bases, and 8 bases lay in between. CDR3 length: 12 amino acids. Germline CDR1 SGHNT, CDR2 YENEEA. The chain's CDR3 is CASSSRNSPLHF. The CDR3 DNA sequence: TGTGCCAGCAGCTCGCGTAACTCACCCCTCCACTTT.

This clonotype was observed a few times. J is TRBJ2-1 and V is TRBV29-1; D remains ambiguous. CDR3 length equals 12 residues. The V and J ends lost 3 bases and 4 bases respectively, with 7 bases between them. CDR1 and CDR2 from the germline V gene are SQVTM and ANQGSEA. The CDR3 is CSVDRGYNEQFF. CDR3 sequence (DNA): TGCAGCGTTGACCGCGGTTACAATGAGCAGTTCTTC.

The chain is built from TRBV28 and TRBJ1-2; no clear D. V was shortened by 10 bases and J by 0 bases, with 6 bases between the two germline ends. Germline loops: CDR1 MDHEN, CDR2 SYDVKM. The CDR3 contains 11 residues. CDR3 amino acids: CAIAANYGYTF. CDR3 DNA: TGTGCCATCGCAGCTAACTATGGCTACACCTTC.

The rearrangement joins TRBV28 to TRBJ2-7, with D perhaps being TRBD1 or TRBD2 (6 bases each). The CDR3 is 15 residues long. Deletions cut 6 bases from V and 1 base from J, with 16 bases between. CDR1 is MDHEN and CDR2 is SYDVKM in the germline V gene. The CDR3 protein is CASSVTGAVSYEQYF. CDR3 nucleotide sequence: TGTGCCAGCAGCGTCACGGGGGCGGTATCCTACGAGCAGTACTTC.

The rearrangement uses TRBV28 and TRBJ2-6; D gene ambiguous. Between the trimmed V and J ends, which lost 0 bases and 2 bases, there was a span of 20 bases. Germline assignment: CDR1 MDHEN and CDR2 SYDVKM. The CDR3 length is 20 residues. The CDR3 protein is CASSLWPSQGLLTGANVLTF. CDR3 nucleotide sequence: TGTGCCAGCAGTTTATGGCCCTCACAAGGTCTCCTGACTGGGGCCAACGTCCTGACTTTC.

The CDR3 DNA is TGTGCCAGCAGCTTGGTCAGGAACACCGGGGAGCTGTTTTTT. Amino acid sequence: CASSLVRNTGELFF. The chain employs TRBV11-3 and TRBJ2-2; D is ambiguous. Trimming took 3 bases from V and 1 from J, leaving 6 bases between them. Germline V lookup: CDR1 SGHNT, CDR2 YENEEA. CDR3 size: 14 residues.

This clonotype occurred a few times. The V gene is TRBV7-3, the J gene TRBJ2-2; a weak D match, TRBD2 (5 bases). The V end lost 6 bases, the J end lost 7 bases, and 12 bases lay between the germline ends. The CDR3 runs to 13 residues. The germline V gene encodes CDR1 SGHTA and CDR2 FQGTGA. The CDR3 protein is CASRQEEIGELFF. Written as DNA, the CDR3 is TGTGCCAGCAGGCAGGAGGAAATCGGGGAGCTGTTTTTT.

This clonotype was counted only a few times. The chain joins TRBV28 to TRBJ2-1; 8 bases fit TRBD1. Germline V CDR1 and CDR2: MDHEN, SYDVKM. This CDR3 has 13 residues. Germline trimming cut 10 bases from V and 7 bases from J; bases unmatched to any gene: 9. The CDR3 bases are TGTGCCACCGGACAGGGAGGTGGGAATGAGCAGTTCTTC. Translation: CATGQGGGNEQFF.

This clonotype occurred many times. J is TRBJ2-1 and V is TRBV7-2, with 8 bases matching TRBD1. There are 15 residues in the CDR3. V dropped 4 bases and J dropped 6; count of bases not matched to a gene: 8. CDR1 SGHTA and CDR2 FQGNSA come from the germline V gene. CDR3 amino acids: CASSSRQGSGNEQFF. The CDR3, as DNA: TGTGCCAGCAGCTCCCGACAGGGGTCGGGCAATGAGCAGTTCTTC.

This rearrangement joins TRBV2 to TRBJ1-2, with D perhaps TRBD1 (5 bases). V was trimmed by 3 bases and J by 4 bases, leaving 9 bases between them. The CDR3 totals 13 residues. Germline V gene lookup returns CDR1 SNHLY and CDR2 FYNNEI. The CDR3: CASSDGGSYGYTF. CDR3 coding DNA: TGTGCCAGCAGTGATGGGGGGAGCTATGGCTACACCTTC.

In DNA form, the CDR3 reads TGCAGTGCCTCCCTTATAGACCCTTACGAGCAGTACTTC. It specifies CSASLIDPYEQYF. The rearrangement links TRBV20-1 to TRBJ2-7; D gene uncertain. The CDR3 spans 13 residues. The germline V gene has CDR1 DFQATT and CDR2 SNEGSKA (reference sequence). The V and J ends lost 6 bases and 4 bases respectively, with 16 bases between them.

CDR3 residues: CASSSTGTSGRIEQYF. In DNA form, the CDR3 reads TGCGCCAGCAGCTCAACCGGGACTAGCGGGAGGATCGAGCAGTACTTC. The chain recombines TRBV5-1 with TRBJ2-7, with 15 bases identical to TRBD2. CDR1 is SGHRS, CDR2 YFSETQ, per germline. After removal of 3 bases from V and 6 bases from J, the junction contained 7 bases not matched to a gene. This CDR3 contains 16 residues. Filled out from reference TRBV5-1 and TRBJ2-7, the complete variable domain reads KAGVTQTPRYLIKTRGQQVTLSCSPISGHRSVSWYQQTPGQGLQFLFEYFSETQRNKGNFPGRFSGRQFSNSRSEMNVSTLELGDSALYLCASSSTGTSGRIEQYFGPGTRLTVT.

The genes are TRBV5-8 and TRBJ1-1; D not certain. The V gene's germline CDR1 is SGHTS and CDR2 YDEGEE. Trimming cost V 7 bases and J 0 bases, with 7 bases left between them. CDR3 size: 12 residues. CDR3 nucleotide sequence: TGTGCCAGCTACTCCATGAACACTGAAGCTTTCTTT. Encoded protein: CASYSMNTEAFF.

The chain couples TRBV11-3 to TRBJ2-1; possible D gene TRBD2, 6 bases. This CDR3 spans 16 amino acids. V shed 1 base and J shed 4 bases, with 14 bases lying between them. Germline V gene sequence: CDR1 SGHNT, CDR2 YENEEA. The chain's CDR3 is CASSLGTGSGYNEQFF. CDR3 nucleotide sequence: TGTGCCAGCAGCTTAGGGACCGGGAGTGGATACAATGAGCAGTTCTTC.

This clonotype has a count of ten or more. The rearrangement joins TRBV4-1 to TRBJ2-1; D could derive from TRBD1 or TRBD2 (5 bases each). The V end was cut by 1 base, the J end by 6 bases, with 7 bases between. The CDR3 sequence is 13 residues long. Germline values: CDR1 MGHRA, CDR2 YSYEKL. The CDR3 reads CASSQVGTNEQFF. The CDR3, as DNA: TGCGCCAGCAGCCAAGTGGGGACCAATGAGCAGTTCTTC.

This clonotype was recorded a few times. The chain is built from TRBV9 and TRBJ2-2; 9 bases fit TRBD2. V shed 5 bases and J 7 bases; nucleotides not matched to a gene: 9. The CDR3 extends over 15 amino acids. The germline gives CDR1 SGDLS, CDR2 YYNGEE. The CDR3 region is CASRETSGAIGELFF. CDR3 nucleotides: TGTGCCAGCAGAGAGACTAGCGGAGCGATCGGGGAGCTGTTTTTT. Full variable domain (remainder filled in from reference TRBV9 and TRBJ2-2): DSGVTQTPKHLITATGQRVTLRCSPRSGDLSVYWYQQSLDQGLQFLIQYYNGEERAKGNILERFSAQQFPDLHSELNLSSLELGDSALYFCASRETSGAIGELFFGEGSRLTVL.

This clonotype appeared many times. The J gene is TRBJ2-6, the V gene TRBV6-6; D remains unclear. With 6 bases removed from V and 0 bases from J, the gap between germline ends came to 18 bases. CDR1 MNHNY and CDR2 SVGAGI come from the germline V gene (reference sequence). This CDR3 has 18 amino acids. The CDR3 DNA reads TGTGCCAGCAGGGGGAAAGTAACAGTGTTCTCTGGGGCCAACGTCCTGACTTTC. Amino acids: CASRGKVTVFSGANVLTF.

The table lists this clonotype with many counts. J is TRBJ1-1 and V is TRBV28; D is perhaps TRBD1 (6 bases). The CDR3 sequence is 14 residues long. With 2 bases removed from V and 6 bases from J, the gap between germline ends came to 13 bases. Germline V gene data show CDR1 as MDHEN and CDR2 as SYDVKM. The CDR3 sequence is CASSLDRSVAEAFF. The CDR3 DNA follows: TGTGCCAGCAGTTTAGACAGGTCGGTCGCTGAAGCTTTCTTT.

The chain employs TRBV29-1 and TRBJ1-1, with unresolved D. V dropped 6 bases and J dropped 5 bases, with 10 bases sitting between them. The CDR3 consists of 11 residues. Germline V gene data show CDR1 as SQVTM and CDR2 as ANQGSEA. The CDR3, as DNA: TGCAGCGTCGCCCGAAATACTGAAGCTTTCTTT. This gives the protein CSVARNTEAFF. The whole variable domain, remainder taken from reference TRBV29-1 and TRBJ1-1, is SAVISQKPSRDICQRGTSLTIQCQVDSQVTMMFWYRQQPGQSLTLIATANQGSEATYESGFVIDKFPISRPNLTFSTLTVSNMSPEDSSIYLCSVARNTEAFFGQGTRLTVV.

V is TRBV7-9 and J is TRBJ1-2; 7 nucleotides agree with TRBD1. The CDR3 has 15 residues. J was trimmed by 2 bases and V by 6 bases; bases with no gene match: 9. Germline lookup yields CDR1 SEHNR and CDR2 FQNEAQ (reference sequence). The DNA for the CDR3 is TGTGCCAGCAGGCCAACAGGGGCGAGAAACTATGGCTACACCTTC. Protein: CASRPTGARNYGYTF.

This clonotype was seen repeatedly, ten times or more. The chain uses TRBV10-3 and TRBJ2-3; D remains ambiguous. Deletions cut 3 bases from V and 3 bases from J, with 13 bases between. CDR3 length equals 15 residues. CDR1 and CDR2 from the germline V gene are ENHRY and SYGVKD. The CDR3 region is CAISEGSLVTDTQYF. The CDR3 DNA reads TGTGCCATCAGTGAAGGATCCCTTGTGACAGATACGCAGTATTTT.

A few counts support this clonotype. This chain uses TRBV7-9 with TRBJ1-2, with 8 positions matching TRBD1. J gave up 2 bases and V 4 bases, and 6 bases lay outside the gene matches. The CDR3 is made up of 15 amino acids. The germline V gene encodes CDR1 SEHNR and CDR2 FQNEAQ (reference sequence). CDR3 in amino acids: CASSYETGANYGYTF. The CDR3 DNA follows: TGTGCCAGCAGCTATGAGACAGGGGCCAACTATGGCTACACCTTC.

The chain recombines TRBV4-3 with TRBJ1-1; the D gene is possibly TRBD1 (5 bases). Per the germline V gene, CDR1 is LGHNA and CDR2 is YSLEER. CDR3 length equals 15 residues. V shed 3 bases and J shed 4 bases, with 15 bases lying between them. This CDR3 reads CASSHTQGGSTEAFF. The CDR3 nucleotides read TGCGCCAGCAGCCACACCCAGGGAGGCAGCACTGAAGCTTTCTTT.

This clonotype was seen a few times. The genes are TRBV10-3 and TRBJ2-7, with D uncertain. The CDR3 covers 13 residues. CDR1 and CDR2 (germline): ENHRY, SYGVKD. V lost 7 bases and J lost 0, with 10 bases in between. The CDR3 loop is CAIKDPPSYEQYF. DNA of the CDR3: TGTGCCATCAAAGACCCGCCCTCCTACGAGCAGTACTTC.

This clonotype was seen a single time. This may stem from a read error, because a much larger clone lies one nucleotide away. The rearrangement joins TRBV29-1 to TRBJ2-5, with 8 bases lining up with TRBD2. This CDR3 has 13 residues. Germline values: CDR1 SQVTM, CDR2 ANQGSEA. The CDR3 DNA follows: TGCAGCGCTGGACTAGCCGTCCAAGTGACCCAGTACTTC. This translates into CSAGLAVQVTQYF. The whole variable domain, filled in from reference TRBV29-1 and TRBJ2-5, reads SAVISQKPSRDICQRGTSLTIQCQVDSQVTMMFWYRQQPGQSLTLIATANQGSEATYESGFVIDKFPISRPNLTFSTLTVSNMSPEDSSIYLCSAGLAVQVTQYFGPGTRLLVL.

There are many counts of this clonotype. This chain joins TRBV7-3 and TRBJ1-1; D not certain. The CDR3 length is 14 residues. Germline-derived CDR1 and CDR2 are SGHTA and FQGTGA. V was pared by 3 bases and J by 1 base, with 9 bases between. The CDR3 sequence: CASSLTRKNTEAFF. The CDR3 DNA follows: TGTGCCAGCAGCTTGACGCGGAAGAACACTGAAGCTTTCTTT.